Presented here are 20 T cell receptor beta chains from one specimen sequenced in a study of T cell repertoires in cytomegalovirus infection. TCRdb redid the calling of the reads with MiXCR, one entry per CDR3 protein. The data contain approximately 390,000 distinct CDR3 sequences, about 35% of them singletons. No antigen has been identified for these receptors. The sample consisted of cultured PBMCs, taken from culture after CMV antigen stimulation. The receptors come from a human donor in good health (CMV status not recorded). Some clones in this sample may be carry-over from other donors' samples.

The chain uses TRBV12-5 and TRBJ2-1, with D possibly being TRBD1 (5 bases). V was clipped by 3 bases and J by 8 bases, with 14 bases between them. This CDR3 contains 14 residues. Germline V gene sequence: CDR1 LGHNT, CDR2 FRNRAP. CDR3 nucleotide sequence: TGTGCTAGTGGTTTCCGGCAGGGAAAATATGAGCAGTTCTTC. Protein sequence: CASGFRQGKYEQFF. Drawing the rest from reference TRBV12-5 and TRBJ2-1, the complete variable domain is DARVTQTPRHKVTEMGQEVTMRCQPILGHNTVFWYRQTMMQGLELLAYFRNRAPLDDSGMPKDRFSAEMPDATLATLKIQPSEPRDSAVYFCASGFRQGKYEQFFGPGTRLTVL.

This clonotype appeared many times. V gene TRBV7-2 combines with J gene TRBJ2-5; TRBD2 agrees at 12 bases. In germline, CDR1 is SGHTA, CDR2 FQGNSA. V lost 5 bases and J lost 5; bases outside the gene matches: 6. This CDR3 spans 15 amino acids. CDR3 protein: CASSLGLAGRETQYF. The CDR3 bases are TGTGCCAGCAGCCTCGGACTAGCGGGACGGGAGACCCAGTACTTC.

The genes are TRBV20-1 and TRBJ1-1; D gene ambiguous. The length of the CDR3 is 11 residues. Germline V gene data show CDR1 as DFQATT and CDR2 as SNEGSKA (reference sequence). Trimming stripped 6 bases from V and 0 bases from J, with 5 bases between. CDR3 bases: TGCAGTGCGAGAATGAACACTGAAGCTTTCTTT. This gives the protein CSARMNTEAFF.

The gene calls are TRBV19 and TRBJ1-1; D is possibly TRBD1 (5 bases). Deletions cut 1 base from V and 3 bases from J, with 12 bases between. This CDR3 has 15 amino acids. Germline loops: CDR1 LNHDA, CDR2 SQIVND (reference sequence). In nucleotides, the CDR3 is TGTGCCAGTAGTATAGTCGGGGGAAGCGACACTGAAGCTTTCTTT. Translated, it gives CASSIVGGSDTEAFF.

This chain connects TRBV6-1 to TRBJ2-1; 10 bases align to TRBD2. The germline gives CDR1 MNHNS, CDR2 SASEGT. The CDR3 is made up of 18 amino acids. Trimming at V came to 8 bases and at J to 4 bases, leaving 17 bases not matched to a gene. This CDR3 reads CASSKSSGRYLAYNEQFF. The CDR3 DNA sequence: TGTGCCAGCTCCAAAAGTAGCGGGAGGTACCTCGCATACAATGAGCAGTTCTTC.

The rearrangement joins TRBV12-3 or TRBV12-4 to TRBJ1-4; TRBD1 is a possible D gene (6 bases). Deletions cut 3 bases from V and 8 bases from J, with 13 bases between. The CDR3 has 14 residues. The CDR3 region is CASSFRGPGEKLFF. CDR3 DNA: TGTGCCAGCAGTTTCCGGGGGCCTGGGGAAAAACTGTTTTTT.

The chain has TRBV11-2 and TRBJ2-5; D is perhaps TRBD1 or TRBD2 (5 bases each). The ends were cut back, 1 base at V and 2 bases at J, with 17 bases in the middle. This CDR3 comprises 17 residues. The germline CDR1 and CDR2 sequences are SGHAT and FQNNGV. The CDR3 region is CASSLGVGTNRQETQYF. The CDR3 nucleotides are TGTGCCAGCAGCTTAGGGGTGGGGACCAATCGGCAAGAGACCCAGTACTTC. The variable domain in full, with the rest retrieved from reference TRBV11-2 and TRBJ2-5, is EAGVAQSPRYKIIEKRQSVAFWCNPISGHATLYWYQQILGQGPKLLIQFQNNGVVDDSQLPKDRFSAERLKGVDSTLKIQPAKLEDSAVYLCASSLGVGTNRQETQYFGPGTRLLVL.

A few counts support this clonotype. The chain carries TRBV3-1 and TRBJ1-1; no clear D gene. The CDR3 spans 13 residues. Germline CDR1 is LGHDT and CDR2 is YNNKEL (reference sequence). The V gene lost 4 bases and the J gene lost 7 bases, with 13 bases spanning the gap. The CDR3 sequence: CASSLRYASEAFF. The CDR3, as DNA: TGTGCCAGCAGCCTGCGGTACGCGAGTGAAGCTTTCTTT.

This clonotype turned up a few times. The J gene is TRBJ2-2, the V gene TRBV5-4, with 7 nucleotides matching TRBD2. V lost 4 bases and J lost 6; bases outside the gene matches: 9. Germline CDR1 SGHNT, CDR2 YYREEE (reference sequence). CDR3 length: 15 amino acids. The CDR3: CASSRGLEYAGELFF. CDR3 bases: TGTGCCAGCAGCCGAGGACTAGAATACGCCGGGGAGCTGTTTTTT.

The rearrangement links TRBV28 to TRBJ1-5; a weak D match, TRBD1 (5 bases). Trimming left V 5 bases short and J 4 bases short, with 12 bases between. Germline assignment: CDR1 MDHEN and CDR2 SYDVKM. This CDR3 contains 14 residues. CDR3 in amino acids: CASSTGPRNQPQHF. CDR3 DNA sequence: TGTGCCAGCAGTACAGGACCGCGGAATCAGCCCCAGCATTTT.

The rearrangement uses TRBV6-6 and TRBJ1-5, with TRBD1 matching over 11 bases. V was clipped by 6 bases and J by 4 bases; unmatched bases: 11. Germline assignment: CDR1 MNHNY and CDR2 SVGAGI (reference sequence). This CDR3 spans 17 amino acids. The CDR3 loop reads CASSLDRGPSGNQPQHF. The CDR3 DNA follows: TGTGCCAGCAGCCTGGACAGGGGGCCCTCTGGTAATCAGCCCCAGCATTTT.

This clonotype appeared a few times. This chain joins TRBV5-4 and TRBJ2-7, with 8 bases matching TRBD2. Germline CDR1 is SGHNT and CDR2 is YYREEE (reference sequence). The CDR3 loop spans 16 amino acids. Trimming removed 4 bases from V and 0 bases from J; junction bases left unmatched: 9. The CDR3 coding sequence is TGTGCCAGCAGCCGGGGGGGTGGGACACCCTCCTACGAGCAGTACTTC. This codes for CASSRGGGTPSYEQYF. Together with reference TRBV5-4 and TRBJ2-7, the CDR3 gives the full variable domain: ETGVTQSPTHLIKTRGQQVTLRCSSQSGHNTVSWYQQALGQGPQFIFQYYREEENGRGNFPPRFSGLQFPNYSSELNVNALELDDSALYLCASSRGGGTPSYEQYFGPGTRLTVT.

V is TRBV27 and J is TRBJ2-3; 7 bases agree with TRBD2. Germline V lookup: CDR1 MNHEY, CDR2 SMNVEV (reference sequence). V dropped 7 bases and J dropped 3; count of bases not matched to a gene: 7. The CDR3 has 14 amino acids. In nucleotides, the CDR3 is TGTGCCAGCAAACGGCGGGAGACGACAGATACGCAGTATTTT. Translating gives CASKRRETTDTQYF.

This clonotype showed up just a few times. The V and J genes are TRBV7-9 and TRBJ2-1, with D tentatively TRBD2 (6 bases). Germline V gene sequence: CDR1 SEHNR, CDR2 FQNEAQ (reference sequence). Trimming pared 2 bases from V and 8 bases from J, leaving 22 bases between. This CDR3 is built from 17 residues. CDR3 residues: CASSLKIREIKGDEQFF. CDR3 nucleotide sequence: TGTGCCAGCAGCTTAAAGATCCGGGAGATCAAAGGGGATGAGCAGTTCTTC.

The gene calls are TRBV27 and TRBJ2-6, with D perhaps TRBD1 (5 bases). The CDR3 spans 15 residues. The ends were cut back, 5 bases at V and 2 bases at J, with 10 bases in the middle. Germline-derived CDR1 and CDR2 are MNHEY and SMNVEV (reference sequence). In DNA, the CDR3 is TGTGCCAGCAGTCAAGGGGCAGCTGGGGCCAACGTCCTGACTTTC. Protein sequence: CASSQGAAGANVLTF.

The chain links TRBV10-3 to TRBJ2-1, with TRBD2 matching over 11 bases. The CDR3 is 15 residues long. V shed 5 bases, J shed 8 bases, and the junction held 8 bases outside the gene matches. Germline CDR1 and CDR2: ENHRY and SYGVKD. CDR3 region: CAISLTSGRSYEQFF. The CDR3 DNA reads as TGTGCCATCAGTTTAACTAGCGGGAGAAGCTATGAGCAGTTCTTC.

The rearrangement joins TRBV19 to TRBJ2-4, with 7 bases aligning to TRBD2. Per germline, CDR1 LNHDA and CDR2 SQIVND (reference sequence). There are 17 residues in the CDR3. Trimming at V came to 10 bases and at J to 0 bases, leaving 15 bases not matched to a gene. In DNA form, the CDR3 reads TGTGCCACAAGCGGGATAAAGGATCCCGTAGCCAAAAACATTCAGTACTTC. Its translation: CATSGIKDPVAKNIQYF.

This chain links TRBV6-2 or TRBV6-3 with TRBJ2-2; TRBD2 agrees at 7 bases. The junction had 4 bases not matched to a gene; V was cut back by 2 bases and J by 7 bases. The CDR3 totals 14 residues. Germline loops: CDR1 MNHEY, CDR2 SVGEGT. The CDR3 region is CASSYGGSGGELFF. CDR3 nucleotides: TGTGCCAGCAGTTACGGCGGGAGTGGCGGGGAGCTGTTTTTT.

CDR3 in amino acids: CASSHPGRGNQPQHF. DNA for the CDR3: TGCGCCAGCAGCCATCCGGGACGGGGCAATCAGCCCCAGCATTTT. V usage is TRBV4-1 and J usage is TRBJ1-5; TRBD1 is a possible D gene (5 bases). V shed 3 bases and J shed 2 bases, with 11 bases lying between them. Germline loops: CDR1 MGHRA, CDR2 YSYEKL. The CDR3 is 15 amino acids.

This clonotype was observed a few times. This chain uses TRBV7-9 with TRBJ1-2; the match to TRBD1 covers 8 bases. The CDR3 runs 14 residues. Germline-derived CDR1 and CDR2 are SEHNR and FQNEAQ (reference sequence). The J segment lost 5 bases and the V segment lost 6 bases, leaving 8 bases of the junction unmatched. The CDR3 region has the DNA TGTGCCAGCAGAGCAGGGGGCAGGGAGTATGGCTACACCTTC. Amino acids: CASRAGGREYGYTF.